This T cell receptor (beta chain) is from a study of blood T cell repertoires in COVID-19. In the study overall: Some COVID-19 samples were acute and others convalescent; all came from the United States, Italy and Spain. Sample material is recorded as cDNA or gDNA derived from T cells, B-cell-depleted T cells, or PBMCs.

The CDR3 contains 14 residues. Germline V gene sequence: CDR1 MGHRA, CDR2 YSYEKL. V shed 4 bases and J shed 0 bases, with 7 bases lying between them. Original processing methods: Estimates of nucleated cell counts were drawn from the amplification of reference gene primers. TCRdb's table, derived via immunoSEQ multiplex PCR, lists solely in-frame clones and lacks some. The V and J calls and clone size are taken from that table; D and trimming were inferred from the DNA. This sample has roughly 64,000 clones, with 80% to 90% found just once. The sequence derives from a man aged 35 to 55 with acute or convalescent COVID-19. This chain uses TRBV4-1 with TRBJ1-3, with D tentatively TRBD1 (6 bases). Material: peripheral blood. The CDR3 DNA follows: TGCGCCAGCAGCCGGACAGACTCTGGAAACACCATATATTTT. Amino acid sequence: CASSRTDSGNTIYF.